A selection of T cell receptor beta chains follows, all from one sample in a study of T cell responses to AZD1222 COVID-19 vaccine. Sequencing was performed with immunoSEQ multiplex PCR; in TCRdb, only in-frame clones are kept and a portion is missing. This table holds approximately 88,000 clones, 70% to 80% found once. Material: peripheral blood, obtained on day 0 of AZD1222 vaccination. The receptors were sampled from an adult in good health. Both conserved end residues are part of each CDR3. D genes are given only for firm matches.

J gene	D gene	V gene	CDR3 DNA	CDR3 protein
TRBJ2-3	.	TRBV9	TGTGCCAGCAGCGTAGAGAACACAGATACGCAGTATTTT	CASSVENTDTQYF
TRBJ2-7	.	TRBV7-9	TGTGCCAGCAGCTCCCAACGTCTGCTCCCCACCTACGAGCAGTACTTC	CASSSQRLLPTYEQYF
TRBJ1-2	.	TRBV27	TGTGCCAGCAGTTGGGGGAATAACTATGGCTACACCTTC	CASSWGNNYGYTF
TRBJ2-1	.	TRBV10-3	TGTGCCATCAGTGAGTCGACGGGACGGGGCTCCTACAATGAGCAGTTCTTC	CAISESTGRGSYNEQFF
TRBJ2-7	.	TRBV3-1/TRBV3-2	TGTGCCAGCAGCCAAGGAGTGGGGCAGTACTTC	CASSQGVGQYF
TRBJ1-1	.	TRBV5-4	TGTGCCAGCAGCCCGCAGGACCCGGGGGGCACTGAAGCTTTCTTT	CASSPQDPGGTEAFF
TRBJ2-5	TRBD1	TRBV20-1	TGCAGTGCTGACAGGGTAGAGACCCAGTACTTC	CSADRVETQYF
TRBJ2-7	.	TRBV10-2	TGCGCCAGCAACGACCGACAGGTGATCTCCTACGAGCAGTACTTC	CASNDRQVISYEQYF
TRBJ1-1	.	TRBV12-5	TGTGCTAGTGGTTTGAGTCCTCCTACTGAAGCTTTCTTT	CASGLSPPTEAFF
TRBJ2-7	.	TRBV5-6	TGTGCCAGCAGCTTGCGCGGCTCCTACGAGCAGTACTTC	CASSLRGSYEQYF
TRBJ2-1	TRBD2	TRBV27	TGTGCCAGCAGTCTCTCTAGCGGGAGGGGGATCAATGAGCAGTTCTTC	CASSLSSGRGINEQFF
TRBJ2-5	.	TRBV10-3	TGTGCCATCACGACAAGCCTCAGCGAGACCCAGTACTTC	CAITTSLSETQYF
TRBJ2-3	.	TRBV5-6	TGTGCCAGCAGCTTCAGTGGGAGCACAGATACGCAGTATTTT	CASSFSGSTDTQYF
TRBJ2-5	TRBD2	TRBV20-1	TGCAGTGCTAGTAGGAGCGGGAGGGCCGAAGAGACCCAGTACTTC	CSASRSGRAEETQYF